The clone carrying this T cell receptor beta chain turned up a few times. The data originate from a study of blood T cell repertoires in COVID-19. TCRdb's table, derived via immunoSEQ multiplex PCR, lists solely in-frame clones and lacks some. The sample includes 300,000 to 350,000 clones, around 90% of them seen just once. Between the trimmed V and J ends, which lost 3 bases and 4 bases, there was a span of 12 bases. CDR1 and CDR2 (germline): KGHSH, LQKENI. The CDR3 loop spans 15 amino acids. The cohort comprised adults aged about 18 to 100 years residing in 20 to 25 US areas. Participant-given clinical history determined each cohort assignment. Recovered status in Cohort 3 required two negative PCRs, clearance, or symptom resolution.

The chain links TRBV18 to TRBJ1-4; D is undetermined. What was sequenced was PBMCs or T cells enriched from blood (not recorded which). The source is a woman in her late teens or twenties who had recovered from COVID-19. Here the CDR3 reads CASSPGGLNNEKLFF. The CDR3 region has the DNA TGTGCCAGCTCACCCGGAGGACTTAATAATGAAAAACTGTTTTTT.